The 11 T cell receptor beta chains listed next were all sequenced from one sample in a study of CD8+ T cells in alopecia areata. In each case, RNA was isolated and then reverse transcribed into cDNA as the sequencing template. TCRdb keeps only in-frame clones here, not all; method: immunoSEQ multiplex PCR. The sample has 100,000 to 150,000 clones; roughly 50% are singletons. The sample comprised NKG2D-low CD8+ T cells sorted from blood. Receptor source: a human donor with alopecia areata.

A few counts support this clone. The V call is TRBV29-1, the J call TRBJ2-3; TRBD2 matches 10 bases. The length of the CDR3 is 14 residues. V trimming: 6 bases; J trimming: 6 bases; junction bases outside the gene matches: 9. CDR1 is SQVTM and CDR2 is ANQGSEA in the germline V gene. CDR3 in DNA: TGCAGCGTCAGGACTAGCGGACGTACCGATACGCAGTATTTT. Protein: CSVRTSGRTDTQYF.

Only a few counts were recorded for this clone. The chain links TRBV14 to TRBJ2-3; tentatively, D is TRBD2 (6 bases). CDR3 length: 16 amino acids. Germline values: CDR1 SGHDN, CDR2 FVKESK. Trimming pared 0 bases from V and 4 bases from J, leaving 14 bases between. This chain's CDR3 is CASSQDLAGISDTQYF. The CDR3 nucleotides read TGTGCCAGCAGCCAAGATTTGGCGGGAATATCAGATACGCAGTATTTT. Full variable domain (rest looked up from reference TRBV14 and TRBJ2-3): EAGVTQFPSHSVIEKGQTVTLRCDPISGHDNLYWYRRVMGKEIKFLLHFVKESKQDESGMPNNRFLAERTGGTYSTLKVQPAELEDSGVYFCASSQDLAGISDTQYFGPGTRLTVL.

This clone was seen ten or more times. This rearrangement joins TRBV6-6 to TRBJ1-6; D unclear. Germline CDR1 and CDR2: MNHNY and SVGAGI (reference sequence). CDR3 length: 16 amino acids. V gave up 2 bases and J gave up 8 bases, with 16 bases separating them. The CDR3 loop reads CASSYVAASMDSPLHF. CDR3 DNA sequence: TGTGCCAGCAGTTACGTGGCAGCTAGTATGGATTCACCCCTCCACTTT.

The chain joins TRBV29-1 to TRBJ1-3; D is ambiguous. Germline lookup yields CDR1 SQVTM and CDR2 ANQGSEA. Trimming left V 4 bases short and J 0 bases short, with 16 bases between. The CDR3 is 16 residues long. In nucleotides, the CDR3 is TGCAGCGTTGTAGGCCTCGACGGGGACTCTGGAAACACCATATATTTT. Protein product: CSVVGLDGDSGNTIYF.

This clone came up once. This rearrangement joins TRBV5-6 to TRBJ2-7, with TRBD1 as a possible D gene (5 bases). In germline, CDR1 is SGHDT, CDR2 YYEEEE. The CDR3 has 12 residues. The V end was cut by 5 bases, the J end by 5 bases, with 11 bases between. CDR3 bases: TGTGCCAGCAGTCTACGGACAAACGAGCAGTACTTC. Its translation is CASSLRTNEQYF.

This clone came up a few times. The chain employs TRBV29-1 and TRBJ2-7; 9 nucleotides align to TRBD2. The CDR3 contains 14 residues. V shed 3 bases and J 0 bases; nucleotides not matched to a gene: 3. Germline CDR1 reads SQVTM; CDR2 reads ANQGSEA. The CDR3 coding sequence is TGCAGCGTTGAGGCTAGCGGGACCTCCTACGAGCAGTACTTC. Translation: CSVEASGTSYEQYF.

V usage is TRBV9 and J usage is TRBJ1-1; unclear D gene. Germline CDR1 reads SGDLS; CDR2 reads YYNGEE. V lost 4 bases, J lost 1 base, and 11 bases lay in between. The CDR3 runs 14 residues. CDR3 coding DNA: TGTGCCAGCAGCCCCCGCGGGCAGAACACTGAAGCTTTCTTT. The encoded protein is CASSPRGQNTEAFF.

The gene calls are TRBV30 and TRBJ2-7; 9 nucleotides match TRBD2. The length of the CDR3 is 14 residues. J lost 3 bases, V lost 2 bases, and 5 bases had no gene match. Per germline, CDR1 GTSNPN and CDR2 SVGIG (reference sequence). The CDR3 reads CAWSLAGVDYEQYF. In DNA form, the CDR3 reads TGTGCCTGGAGTTTAGCGGGAGTCGACTACGAGCAGTACTTC.

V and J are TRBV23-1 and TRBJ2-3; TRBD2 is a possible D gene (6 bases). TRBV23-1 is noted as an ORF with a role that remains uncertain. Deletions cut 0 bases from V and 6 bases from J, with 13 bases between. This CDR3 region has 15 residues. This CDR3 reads CASSQSSGGADTQYF. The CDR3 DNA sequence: TGCGCCAGCAGTCAATCGTCAGGCGGGGCGGATACGCAGTATTTT.

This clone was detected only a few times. The CDR3 nucleotides are TGCAGCGCACTAGGAGGCCGGTCGGATGAGCAGTTCTTC. This codes for CSALGGRSDEQFF. V gene TRBV29-1 combines with J gene TRBJ2-1; D perhaps matches TRBD2 (5 bases). V dropped 7 bases and J dropped 8 bases, with 18 bases sitting between them. Germline values: CDR1 SQVTM, CDR2 ANQGSEA. This CDR3 has 13 residues.

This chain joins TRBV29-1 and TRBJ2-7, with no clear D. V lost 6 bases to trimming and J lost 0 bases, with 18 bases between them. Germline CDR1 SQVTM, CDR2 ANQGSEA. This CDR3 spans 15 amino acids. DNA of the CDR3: TGCAGCGTCCCCAATCCGGACCGGAACTCCTACGAGCAGTACTTC. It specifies CSVPNPDRNSYEQYF.